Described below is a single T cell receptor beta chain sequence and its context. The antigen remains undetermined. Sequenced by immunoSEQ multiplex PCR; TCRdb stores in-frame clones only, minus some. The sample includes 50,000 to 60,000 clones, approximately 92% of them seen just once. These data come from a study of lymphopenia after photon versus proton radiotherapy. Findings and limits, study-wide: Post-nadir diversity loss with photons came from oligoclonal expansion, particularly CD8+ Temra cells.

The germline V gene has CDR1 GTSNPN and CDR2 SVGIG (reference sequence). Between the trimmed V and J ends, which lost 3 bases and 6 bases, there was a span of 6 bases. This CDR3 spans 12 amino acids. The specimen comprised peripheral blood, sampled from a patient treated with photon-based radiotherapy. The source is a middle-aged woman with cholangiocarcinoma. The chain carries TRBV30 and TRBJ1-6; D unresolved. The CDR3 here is CAWRGPNSPLHF. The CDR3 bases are TGTGCCTGGAGAGGCCCTAATTCACCCCTCCACTTT.